The rows below give T cell receptor beta chains drawn from one sample of a study of shared clonotypes between healthy human individuals. Method: immunoSEQ multiplex PCR; TCRdb's copy keeps in-frame clones and lacks some. The repertoire holds more than 2,000,000 clones, with more than 80% as singletons. The sequenced sample consisted of naive CD4+ T cells from PBMCs. The source is a man in his late teens or twenties in good health. Some clones in this sample may be carry-over from other donors' samples. Each CDR3 is given with its conserved first and last residue. The D gene is left open where the match is weak. Clone size is given for some rows only: seen once, a few or many times, or a class if the clone is expanded.

TRBV14	-	-	TRBJ1-2	CASRGIGGYGYTF	TGTGCCAGCAGAGGGATTGGTGGCTATGGCTACACCTTC
TRBV10-3	-	-	TRBJ2-7	CAISESGGQGVSSYF	TGTGCCATCAGTGAGTCGGGAGGTCAGGGGGTCTCCAGCTACTTC
TRBV28	-	TRBD2	TRBJ2-3	CASSLWATSGSTDTQYF	TGTGCCAGCAGTTTATGGGCGACTAGCGGGAGCACAGATACGCAGTATTTT
TRBV4-3	-	-	TRBJ2-1	CASYWPRDEQFF	TGCGCCAGCTACTGGCCCCGGGATGAGCAGTTCTTC
TRBV10-2	-	TRBD1	TRBJ2-2	CASSAQGANTGELFF	TGCGCCAGCAGTGCACAGGGGGCGAACACCGGGGAGCTGTTTTTT
TRBV7-9	-	-	TRBJ1-2	CASSLGGPYGYTF	TGTGCCAGCAGCTTAGGCGGGCCTTATGGCTACACCTTC
TRBV7-9	few	-	TRBJ1-2	CASSQRQAIYGYTF	TGTGCCAGCAGCCAAAGACAGGCAATCTATGGCTACACCTTC
TRBV21-1	-	-	TRBJ2-7	CASSKVGTYSYEQYF	TGTGCCAGCAGCAAAGTGGGGACTTACTCCTACGAGCAGTACTTC
TRBV30	few	-	TRBJ1-1	CAWSRDVEAFF	TGTGCCTGGAGTAGGGACGTTGAAGCTTTCTTT
TRBV9	-	-	TRBJ2-3	CASSVGGPADTQYF	TGTGCCAGCAGCGTAGGGGGTCCAGCAGATACGCAGTATTTT
TRBV7-2	-	-	TRBJ2-6	CASSFSGNLGANVLTF	TGTGCCAGCAGCTTCTCCGGAAATCTGGGGGCCAACGTCCTGACTTTC
TRBV7-3	-	TRBD2	TRBJ2-3	CASRDPGLALRYTQYF	TGTGCCAGCAGGGACCCCGGACTAGCCCTGCGGTATACGCAGTATTTT
TRBV30	-	-	TRBJ2-1	CAWSPDTLNEQFF	TGTGCCTGGAGCCCCGACACCCTCAATGAGCAGTTCTTC
TRBV5-4	-	-	TRBJ1-1	CASSLEGRQNTEAFF	TGTGCCAGCAGCTTGGAGGGGAGACAGAACACTGAAGCTTTCTTT
TRBV9	-	TRBD2	TRBJ2-1	CASSIQGLAGVNEQFF	TGTGCCAGCAGCATACAGGGACTAGCGGGAGTGAATGAGCAGTTCTTC